Listed below are T cell receptor beta chains from one sample, sequenced in a study of OX40 agonist ivuxolimab in advanced cancers. Sequencing was performed with immunoSEQ multiplex PCR; in TCRdb, only in-frame clones are kept and a portion is missing. The repertoire holds 15,000 to 20,000 clones, with roughly 87% as singletons. The source material was CD4+ or CD8+ T cells sorted from blood, sampled in a trial of the OX40 agonist ivuxolimab. All receptors come from an adult with an advanced solid tumor such as melanoma, head and neck, liver or kidney cancer. CDR3s include the opening cysteine and the closing phenylalanine or tryptophan. The D gene is left open where the match is weak. Clone sizes are given selectively: once, few, many, or a class where the clone is expanded.

size,V,D,J,DNA,CDR3
NA,TRBV27,NA,TRBJ2-5,TGTGCCAGCAGTTTGTGGGCGGGGCAAGAGACCCAGTACTTC,CASSLWAGQETQYF
NA,TRBV29-1,NA,TRBJ2-1,TGCAGCATTCTCCCATCCGATGAGCAGTTCTTC,CSILPSDEQFF
NA,TRBV7-9,TRBD1,TRBJ1-4,TGTGCCAGCAGCCCCCTCGGGACAGAGGTCGAAAAACTGTTTTTT,CASSPLGTEVEKLFF
NA,TRBV9,NA,TRBJ2-1,TGTGCCAGCAGCGTAGGCGGCAACACCTTCTACAATGAGCAGTTCTTC,CASSVGGNTFYNEQFF
NA,TRBV6-5,NA,TRBJ2-7,TGTGCCAGCGGGAACCTCGAGCAGTACTTC,CASGNLEQYF
NA,TRBV19,NA,TRBJ1-2,TGTGCCAGTAGTCCTATGGGCACTAACTATGGCTACACCTTC,CASSPMGTNYGYTF
once,TRBV12-2,NA,TRBJ2-3,TGTGCAAGTCGCTTACATCCTGAACATCCCAACACAGATACGCAGTATTTT,CASRLHPEHPNTDTQYF
NA,TRBV7-9,TRBD2,TRBJ2-3,TGTGCCAGCAGCTCTGCGACTAGCGGAGACACAGATACGCAGTATTTT,CASSSATSGDTDTQYF
NA,TRBV9,TRBD2,TRBJ2-7,TGTGCCAGCAGCGTAATACCCGGGACTAGTTACTACGAGCAGTACTTC,CASSVIPGTSYYEQYF
NA,TRBV7-3,NA,TRBJ2-1,TGTGCCAGCAGCCCCGGACTTGAGGGTGAGCAGTTCTTC,CASSPGLEGEQFF
NA,TRBV7-9,NA,TRBJ1-3,TGTGCCAGCAGCATGGGAGGACTCTCTGGAAACACCATATATTTT,CASSMGGLSGNTIYF
NA,TRBV28,TRBD2,TRBJ2-3,TGTGCCAGCAGTTTACGACTAGCGACTAGCACAGATACGCAGTATTTT,CASSLRLATSTDTQYF
NA,TRBV5-6,NA,TRBJ2-5,TGTGCCAGCAGCTTGGCCGGCCAGTTCCTAGAGACCCAGTACTTC,CASSLAGQFLETQYF
NA,TRBV9,NA,TRBJ2-1,TGTGCCAGCACCCTGGGAGGGGGGAGTGACAATGAGCAGTTCTTC,CASTLGGGSDNEQFF
NA,TRBV5-5,TRBD2,TRBJ2-1,TGTGCCAGCAGCTTGGTTTTAGCGGGATTGCATGAGCAGTTCTTC,CASSLVLAGLHEQFF
few,TRBV27,NA,TRBJ2-7,TGTGCCAGCAGTTTATCTAACCCGGGGAGCAAGCAGTACTTC,CASSLSNPGSKQYF
NA,TRBV7-9,NA,TRBJ1-1,TGTGCCAGCAGCTTATCTACCGAGACTGAAGCTTTCTTT,CASSLSTETEAFF
NA,TRBV10-3,NA,TRBJ2-2,TGTGCCATCTTCCGGGAAGGGGCCGGGGAGCTGTTTTTT,CAIFREGAGELFF
NA,TRBV7-9,NA,TRBJ2-1,TGTGCCAGCAGCCGTACATGGGGCAATGAGCAGTTCTTC,CASSRTWGNEQFF
NA,TRBV6-6,NA,TRBJ1-1,TGTGCCAGCAGTTACTCCCAGGCGGCTGAAGCTTTCTTT,CASSYSQAAEAFF
once,TRBV6-1,NA,TRBJ1-5,TGTGCCAGCAGCGCCCCGGGGAGGGCAGATCAGCCCCAGCATTTT,CASSAPGRADQPQHF
NA,TRBV5-1,NA,TRBJ2-3,TGCGCCAGCAGCTTGGGGGAGTTCTCCACAGATACGCAGTATTTT,CASSLGEFSTDTQYF
NA,TRBV14,NA,TRBJ2-7,TGTGCCAGCAGCCTCGAAGGAGGTTTTACCTACGAGCAGTACTTC,CASSLEGGFTYEQYF
few,TRBV7-9,NA,TRBJ2-5,TGTGCCAGCAGCTTATTTGGCCGGTCAGGGTGGCAAGAGACCCAGTACTTC,CASSLFGRSGWQETQYF
NA,TRBV7-6,TRBD2,TRBJ2-1,TGTGCCAGCAGCTTAGAAGGCCTAGCGGGAGAAAGGTACAATGAGCAGTTCTTC,CASSLEGLAGERYNEQFF
NA,TRBV19,TRBD2,TRBJ2-4,TGTGCCAGTAGTGATCCGGGGACTATAAACATTCAGTACTTC,CASSDPGTINIQYF
NA,TRBV5-1,NA,TRBJ2-7,TGCGCCAGCAGCTTGGCTGGCCCCTACGAGCAGTACTTC,CASSLAGPYEQYF
NA,TRBV11-2,NA,TRBJ2-1,TGTGCCAGCAGCTTAGATGTCGTCGGGTCAGGGTTAAGGGAGCAGTTCTTC,CASSLDVVGSGLREQFF
once,TRBV5-1,NA,TRBJ1-4,TGCGCCAGCAGCTTGAACCCTAAAGGGGAAAAACTGTTTTTT,CASSLNPKGEKLFF
NA,TRBV4-3,TRBD1,TRBJ1-5,TGCGCCAGCAGCCAAGATCGACAGGGTGGAAATCAGCCCCAGCATTTT,CASSQDRQGGNQPQHF
NA,TRBV27,NA,TRBJ2-7,TGTGCCAGCAGTTGGCAGACCTCCTACGAGCAGTACTTC,CASSWQTSYEQYF
NA,TRBV7-7,NA,TRBJ2-1,TGTGCTAGCAGCTCGGACCTAGACAATGAGCAGTTCTTC,CASSSDLDNEQFF
few,TRBV2,NA,TRBJ2-1,TGTGCCAGCAGGGGGCTTGGGGTACTGGTCTCGGATGAGCAGTTCTTC,CASRGLGVLVSDEQFF
NA,TRBV11-3,TRBD2,TRBJ2-7,TGTGCCAGCAGCTTAGTACTAGCGGACTACGAGCAGTACTTC,CASSLVLADYEQYF
NA,TRBV28,NA,TRBJ2-7,TGTGCCAGCATCGGGGCGGGGGGACAGAGCTCCTACGAGCAGTACTTC,CASIGAGGQSSYEQYF
NA,TRBV20-1,NA,TRBJ1-2,TGCAGTGCCAGGGGTGACTATGGCTACACCTTC,CSARGDYGYTF
NA,TRBV29-1,TRBD1,TRBJ2-7,TGCAGCGTAGGGACAGGGATTCCCCCCTACGAGCAGTACTTC,CSVGTGIPPYEQYF
NA,TRBV19,TRBD2,TRBJ2-1,TGTGCCACCCGACCGGGAGGAAGTTACGAGCAGTTCTTC,CATRPGGSYEQFF
NA,TRBV27,NA,TRBJ2-7,TGTGCCAGCAGTTTATTGGGGTACGAGCAGTACTTC,CASSLLGYEQYF
NA,TRBV9,NA,TRBJ2-2,TGTGCCGGGTCGAAAAACGCGAACACCGGGGAGCTGTTTTTT,CAGSKNANTGELFF
NA,TRBV2,NA,TRBJ2-2,TGTGCCAGCAGTAAGGGTTCCTCTTGGGTGAACACCGGGGAGCTGTTTTTT,CASSKGSSWVNTGELFF
NA,TRBV27,NA,TRBJ2-7,TGTGCCAGCAGTTTAACACTAGGAAGAAGATACGAGCAGTACTTC,CASSLTLGRRYEQYF
NA,TRBV11-2,NA,TRBJ2-7,TGTGCCAGCAGAATGGGTCGATTCTCCTACGAGCAGTACTTC,CASRMGRFSYEQYF
NA,TRBV10-3,NA,TRBJ1-1,TGTGCCATCAGTGAGTCTGGGGACAAGAATTTCTTT,CAISESGDKNFF
NA,TRBV15,NA,TRBJ2-7,TGTGCCACCTCCCAACTAGGGAGCGAGCAGTACTTC,CATSQLGSEQYF
NA,TRBV27,NA,TRBJ2-3,TGTGCCAGCAGTTCCCGGTTATTTGATACGCAGTATTTT,CASSSRLFDTQYF
NA,TRBV7-6,NA,TRBJ2-7,TGTGCCAGCAGCCCTTCCCCGGACTACGAGCAGTACTTC,CASSPSPDYEQYF
NA,TRBV13,NA,TRBJ2-3,TGTGCCAGCAGCCCCGGCGGCGGGAAGTCGATGGATACGCAGTATTTT,CASSPGGGKSMDTQYF
NA,TRBV2,NA,TRBJ2-7,TGTGCCAGCAGCGTGGGACGGTCCTACGAGCAGTACTTC,CASSVGRSYEQYF
NA,TRBV15,NA,TRBJ1-5,TGTGCCACCAGCAGAGAACTTTTACAGCCCCAGCATTTT,CATSRELLQPQHF
NA,TRBV18,NA,TRBJ2-5,TGTGCCAGCTCACCAGAGTGGGGGGCCCAAGAGACCCAGTACTTC,CASSPEWGAQETQYF
few,TRBV5-8,TRBD2,TRBJ2-7,TGTGCCAGCAGCCAAGGGACTAGCGGGAGGATCCCCGAGCAGTACTTC,CASSQGTSGRIPEQYF
few,TRBV29-1,NA,TRBJ1-1,TGCAGCGTGCAAGGGAGGACTGAAGCTTTCTTT,CSVQGRTEAFF